The next 26 T cell receptor beta chains were all read from a single sample in a study of T-cell memory formation after mild COVID-19. MiXCR, applied by TCRdb to the 5' RACE reads, yields one record per CDR3 protein. The table shows hundreds of thousands of distinct CDR3 sequences, with roughly 18% occurring only once. Source material: PBMCs or a T cell subset sorted from them (not recorded which). These receptors were obtained from an adult woman who had mild COVID-19 (a few samples of this study predate the infection). Cell type and time point are not known.

This clonotype was picked up a small number of times. The chain employs TRBV20-1 and TRBJ1-5, with 7 bases that match TRBD1. Germline V gene sequence: CDR1 DFQATT, CDR2 SNEGSKA (reference sequence). This CDR3 has 13 residues. V was pared by 6 bases and J by 7 bases, with 9 bases of the junction left unmatched. This CDR3 is CSARQGGRQPQHF. The CDR3 DNA reads as TGCAGTGCAAGACAGGGTGGGCGGCAGCCCCAGCATTTT.

This clonotype occurred a few times. V gene TRBV5-1 combines with J gene TRBJ1-4, with TRBD1 matching over 7 bases. The CDR3 is 15 residues long. From germline, CDR1 is SGHRS and CDR2 YFSETQ. J was trimmed by 5 bases and V by 4 bases; bases with no gene match: 8. This chain's CDR3 is CASSLSDRLNEKLFF. The CDR3 DNA sequence: TGCGCCAGCAGCCTATCGGACAGGCTGAATGAAAAACTGTTTTTT.

The chain recombines TRBV4-2 with TRBJ1-1; D gene unclear. Germline V CDR1 and CDR2: LGHNA, YNFKEQ. The CDR3 contains 14 residues. With 0 bases removed from V and 7 bases from J, the gap between germline ends came to 12 bases. CDR3 protein: CASSQELRRVEAFF. The CDR3 DNA is TGTGCCAGCAGCCAAGAGCTCCGCCGGGTTGAAGCTTTCTTT.

This clonotype was detected a few times. V and J are TRBV15 and TRBJ2-1; 9 bases match TRBD1. Unmatched junction bases numbered 0, after V lost 1 base and J lost 2 bases. Germline V lookup: CDR1 LNHNV, CDR2 YYDKDF (reference sequence). The CDR3 has 15 amino acids. The CDR3 DNA sequence: TGTGCCACCAGCAGAGGACAGGGGGCCTACAATGAGCAGTTCTTC. Encoded protein: CATSRGQGAYNEQFF. Full variable domain (missing parts from reference TRBV15 and TRBJ2-1): DAMVIQNPRYQVTQFGKPVTLSCSQTLNHNVMYWYQQKSSQAPKLLFHYYDKDFNNEADTPDNFQSRRPNTSFCFLDIRSPGLGDTAMYLCATSRGQGAYNEQFFGPGTRLTVL.

V is TRBV11-3 and J is TRBJ2-1; TRBD2 matches 12 bases. The junction had 10 bases not matched to a gene; V was cut back by 4 bases and J by 6 bases. The CDR3 covers 17 residues. Germline V lookup: CDR1 SGHNT, CDR2 YENEEA. CDR3 coding DNA: TGTGCCAGCAGCTCCGGACTAGCGGGACTCGGGGGCAATGAGCAGTTCTTC. Translated, it gives CASSSGLAGLGGNEQFF.

The sample holds a few counts of this clonotype. For the CDR3, the DNA is TGTGCCAGCAGCCAACCCCGGACACCCCCGTCCTACGAGCAGTACTTC. This codes for CASSQPRTPPSYEQYF. The gene calls are TRBV28 and TRBJ2-7; the D gene is possibly TRBD1 (5 bases). V shed 6 bases and J shed 1 base, with 19 bases lying between them. The germline V gene encodes CDR1 MDHEN and CDR2 SYDVKM. There are 16 residues in the CDR3.

The rearrangement uses TRBV29-1 and TRBJ1-1; D possibly corresponds to TRBD1 (6 bases). Trimming shortened V by 6 bases and J by 3 bases, and 14 bases separated the two germline ends. Germline lookup yields CDR1 SQVTM and CDR2 ANQGSEA. The CDR3 consists of 13 residues. The CDR3 region is CSVTGGSDTEAFF. The CDR3 DNA is TGCAGCGTAACGGGGGGCTCGGACACTGAAGCTTTCTTT.

There are a few counts of this clonotype. The chain combines TRBV4-3 with TRBJ2-2; 7 bases are shared with TRBD2. From germline, CDR1 is LGHNA and CDR2 YSLEER. V was pared by 3 bases and J by 8 bases, with 12 bases of the junction left unmatched. This CDR3 has 16 residues. CDR3 in amino acids: CASSHDGPTSPGELFF. CDR3 bases: TGCGCCAGCAGCCACGACGGTCCGACTAGCCCTGGGGAGCTGTTTTTT.

The V call is TRBV6-1, the J call TRBJ2-3, with D unresolved. The germline V gene has CDR1 MNHNS and CDR2 SASEGT. The germline V and J ends were trimmed by 4 bases and 3 bases, with 17 bases remaining between them. This CDR3 has 16 residues. CDR3 DNA: TGTGCCAGCAGTGCGGGTGGAAGGTTGAGGACAGATACGCAGTATTTT. Translated, it gives CASSAGGRLRTDTQYF.

The chain couples TRBV10-3 to TRBJ2-7; the D is unclear. Germline assignment: CDR1 ENHRY and CDR2 SYGVKD. The CDR3 extends over 15 amino acids. V was trimmed by 0 bases and J by 0 bases, leaving 9 bases between them. The CDR3 DNA sequence: TGTGCCATCAGTGAGTCTGCCATATACTCCTACGAGCAGTACTTC. It translates to CAISESAIYSYEQYF.

This clonotype was observed a handful of times. The rearrangement links TRBV5-1 to TRBJ2-1; D may be TRBD2 (6 bases). V was shortened by 4 bases and J by 7 bases, with 18 bases between the two germline ends. The germline CDR1 and CDR2 sequences are SGHRS and YFSETQ. This CDR3 is 15 amino acids long. Here the CDR3 DNA reads TGCGCCAGCAGCCTCCGGGACTCCTATGTGAATGAGCAGTTCTTC. Translating it yields CASSLRDSYVNEQFF.

The chain joins TRBV13 to TRBJ1-2; 9 bases line up with TRBD1. CDR1 PRHDT and CDR2 FYEKMQ come from the germline V gene (reference sequence). The CDR3 length is 15 residues. V shed 1 base, J shed 6 bases, and the junction held 6 bases outside the gene matches. The CDR3 here is CASSLVRDRVNGYTF. DNA of the CDR3: TGTGCCAGCAGCTTAGTCCGGGACAGGGTTAATGGCTACACCTTC.

This clonotype was seen only a few times. The V gene is TRBV3-1, the J gene TRBJ1-5; D may be TRBD1 (6 bases). V was cut by 1 base and J by 2 bases, with 9 bases left in between. The CDR3 is 15 amino acids. Germline CDR1 is LGHDT and CDR2 is YNNKEL (reference sequence). As DNA, the CDR3 is TGTGCCAGCAGCCAAGTCAGGGGTGGCAATCAGCCCCAGCATTTT. Amino acids: CASSQVRGGNQPQHF.

This clonotype was recorded many times. The chain is built from TRBV5-4 and TRBJ2-4; D is possibly TRBD1 (6 bases). The CDR3 consists of 16 residues. The germline gives CDR1 SGHNT, CDR2 YYREEE (reference sequence). Trimming cost V 2 bases and J 0 bases, with 12 bases left between them. The CDR3 coding sequence is TGTGCCAGCAGCTTAGGGGGTTTTACAGCCAAAAACATTCAGTACTTC. Translated, it gives CASSLGGFTAKNIQYF.

There are a few counts of this clonotype. The V gene is TRBV4-1, the J gene TRBJ2-2, with TRBD2 matching 8 bases. CDR1 is MGHRA and CDR2 is YSYEKL in the germline V gene. V dropped 4 bases and J dropped 4; count of bases not matched to a gene: 2. There are 14 residues in the CDR3. CDR3 sequence reads: CASSRREGTGELFF. Here the CDR3 DNA reads TGCGCCAGCAGCCGACGGGAGGGCACCGGGGAGCTGTTTTTT.

V and J are TRBV7-9 and TRBJ2-1, with D uncertain. V lost 2 bases and J lost 0, with 20 bases in between. CDR1 is SEHNR and CDR2 is FQNEAQ in the germline V gene (reference sequence). The CDR3 loop spans 19 amino acids. The CDR3 loop is CASSLYFMLTRSSYNEQFF. Here the CDR3 DNA reads TGTGCCAGCAGCTTATACTTTATGCTGACGCGTAGCTCCTACAATGAGCAGTTCTTC.

This clonotype has just a few counts. The chain joins TRBV7-9 to TRBJ2-1, with 8 nucleotides matching TRBD2. Germline-derived CDR1 and CDR2 are SEHNR and FQNEAQ (reference sequence). The length of the CDR3 is 19 residues. V lost 4 bases to trimming and J lost 2 bases; unmatched junction nucleotides: 16. CDR3 sequence reads: CASSSGGETAGVPYNEQFF. CDR3 nucleotides: TGTGCCAGCAGCTCGGGAGGGGAAACAGCGGGAGTACCCTACAATGAGCAGTTCTTC.

The rearrangement uses TRBV20-1 and TRBJ2-1, with TRBD2 matching 9 bases. The CDR3 sequence is 15 residues long. The V segment lost 5 bases and the J segment 9 bases; nucleotides outside the gene matches: 14. Per the germline V gene, CDR1 is DFQATT and CDR2 is SNEGSKA (reference sequence). The CDR3 loop is CSAPRIAGGPGEQFF. CDR3 DNA: TGCAGTGCTCCCCGCATCGCGGGGGGGCCCGGTGAGCAGTTCTTC.

The rearrangement links TRBV5-5 to TRBJ2-1; 10 nucleotides match TRBD2. This CDR3 comprises 17 residues. Germline CDR1 and CDR2: SGHKS and YYEKEE (reference sequence). The J segment lost 5 bases and the V segment lost 4 bases, leaving 12 bases of the junction unmatched. CDR3 loop: CASSRILAGVTNNEQFF. The CDR3 DNA is TGTGCCAGCAGCCGGATTCTAGCGGGAGTAACCAACAATGAGCAGTTCTTC.

The CDR3 nucleotides are TGTGCCAGCAGCCCGGGACCCTCCGGAGATACGCAGTATTTT. Translation gives CASSPGPSGDTQYF. The chain combines TRBV7-3 with TRBJ2-3, with D perhaps being TRBD1 or TRBD2 (5 bases each). The CDR3 covers 14 residues. CDR1 is SGHTA, CDR2 FQGTGA, per germline. V was trimmed by 5 bases and J by 5 bases, leaving 14 bases between them.

J is TRBJ2-1 and V is TRBV7-2; TRBD2 is a possible D gene (6 bases). There are 14 residues in the CDR3. V lost 1 base and J 13 bases, leaving 17 bases between the germline ends. Germline-derived CDR1 and CDR2 are SGHTA and FQGNSA. CDR3 sequence reads: CASSLDSGRGNQFF. The DNA for the CDR3 is TGTGCCAGCAGCTTAGATTCGGGGCGGGGTAACCAGTTCTTC.

This chain links TRBV9 with TRBJ1-6; D is uncertain. Germline lookup yields CDR1 SGDLS and CDR2 YYNGEE. Trimming left V 6 bases short and J 0 bases short, with 10 bases between. The length of the CDR3 is 15 residues. In DNA, the CDR3 is TGTGCCAGCACGTCGGGAAGCTCCTATAATTCACCCCTCCACTTT. Its protein is CASTSGSSYNSPLHF.

This clonotype has just a few counts. The chain combines TRBV24-1 with TRBJ2-7; 7 bases map to TRBD2. Germline V lookup: CDR1 KGHDR, CDR2 SFDVKD. Trimming cost V 9 bases and J 6 bases; bases outside gene matches: 7. This CDR3 is 12 amino acids long. CDR3 sequence reads: CATGGGGGEQYF. The CDR3 DNA reads TGTGCCACCGGTGGCGGGGGTGGCGAGCAGTACTTC.

In this sample, this clonotype turned up a few times. The chain combines TRBV7-3 with TRBJ2-1; tentative D call: TRBD2 (6 bases). Per germline, CDR1 SGHTA and CDR2 FQGTGA. The CDR3 has 15 residues. Trimming took 5 bases from V and 4 from J, leaving 15 bases between them. The CDR3 DNA follows: TGTGCCAGCAGCCTTATTTCGGGGGAGTACAATGAGCAGTTCTTC. Translated: CASSLISGEYNEQFF.

Comment on this clonotype: This is likely a read error, given that the CDR3 carries no conserved phenylalanine or tryptophan at its end. The rearrangement links TRBV7-9 to TRBJ2-5, with 7 positions matching TRBD1. Germline CDR1 reads SEHNR; CDR2 reads FQNEAQ (reference sequence). The V gene end was trimmed by 5 bases and the J gene end by 11 bases; junction bases not matched to a gene: 14. The CDR3 consists of 14 residues. Here the CDR3 reads CASSPGQAPGLQYY. CDR3 nucleotides: TGTGCCAGCAGCCCTGGACAGGCCCCGGGGCTGCAGTACTAC.

This clonotype was recorded many times. This chain joins TRBV7-9 and TRBJ2-3; 10 bases agree with TRBD2. V was clipped by 1 base and J by 3 bases; unmatched bases: 1. CDR1 and CDR2 (germline): SEHNR, FQNEAQ (reference sequence). The CDR3 spans 15 residues. In DNA, the CDR3 is TGTGCCAGCAGCTTAGGAGCGGGAGGGACAGATACGCAGTATTTT. This sequence encodes CASSLGAGGTDTQYF.